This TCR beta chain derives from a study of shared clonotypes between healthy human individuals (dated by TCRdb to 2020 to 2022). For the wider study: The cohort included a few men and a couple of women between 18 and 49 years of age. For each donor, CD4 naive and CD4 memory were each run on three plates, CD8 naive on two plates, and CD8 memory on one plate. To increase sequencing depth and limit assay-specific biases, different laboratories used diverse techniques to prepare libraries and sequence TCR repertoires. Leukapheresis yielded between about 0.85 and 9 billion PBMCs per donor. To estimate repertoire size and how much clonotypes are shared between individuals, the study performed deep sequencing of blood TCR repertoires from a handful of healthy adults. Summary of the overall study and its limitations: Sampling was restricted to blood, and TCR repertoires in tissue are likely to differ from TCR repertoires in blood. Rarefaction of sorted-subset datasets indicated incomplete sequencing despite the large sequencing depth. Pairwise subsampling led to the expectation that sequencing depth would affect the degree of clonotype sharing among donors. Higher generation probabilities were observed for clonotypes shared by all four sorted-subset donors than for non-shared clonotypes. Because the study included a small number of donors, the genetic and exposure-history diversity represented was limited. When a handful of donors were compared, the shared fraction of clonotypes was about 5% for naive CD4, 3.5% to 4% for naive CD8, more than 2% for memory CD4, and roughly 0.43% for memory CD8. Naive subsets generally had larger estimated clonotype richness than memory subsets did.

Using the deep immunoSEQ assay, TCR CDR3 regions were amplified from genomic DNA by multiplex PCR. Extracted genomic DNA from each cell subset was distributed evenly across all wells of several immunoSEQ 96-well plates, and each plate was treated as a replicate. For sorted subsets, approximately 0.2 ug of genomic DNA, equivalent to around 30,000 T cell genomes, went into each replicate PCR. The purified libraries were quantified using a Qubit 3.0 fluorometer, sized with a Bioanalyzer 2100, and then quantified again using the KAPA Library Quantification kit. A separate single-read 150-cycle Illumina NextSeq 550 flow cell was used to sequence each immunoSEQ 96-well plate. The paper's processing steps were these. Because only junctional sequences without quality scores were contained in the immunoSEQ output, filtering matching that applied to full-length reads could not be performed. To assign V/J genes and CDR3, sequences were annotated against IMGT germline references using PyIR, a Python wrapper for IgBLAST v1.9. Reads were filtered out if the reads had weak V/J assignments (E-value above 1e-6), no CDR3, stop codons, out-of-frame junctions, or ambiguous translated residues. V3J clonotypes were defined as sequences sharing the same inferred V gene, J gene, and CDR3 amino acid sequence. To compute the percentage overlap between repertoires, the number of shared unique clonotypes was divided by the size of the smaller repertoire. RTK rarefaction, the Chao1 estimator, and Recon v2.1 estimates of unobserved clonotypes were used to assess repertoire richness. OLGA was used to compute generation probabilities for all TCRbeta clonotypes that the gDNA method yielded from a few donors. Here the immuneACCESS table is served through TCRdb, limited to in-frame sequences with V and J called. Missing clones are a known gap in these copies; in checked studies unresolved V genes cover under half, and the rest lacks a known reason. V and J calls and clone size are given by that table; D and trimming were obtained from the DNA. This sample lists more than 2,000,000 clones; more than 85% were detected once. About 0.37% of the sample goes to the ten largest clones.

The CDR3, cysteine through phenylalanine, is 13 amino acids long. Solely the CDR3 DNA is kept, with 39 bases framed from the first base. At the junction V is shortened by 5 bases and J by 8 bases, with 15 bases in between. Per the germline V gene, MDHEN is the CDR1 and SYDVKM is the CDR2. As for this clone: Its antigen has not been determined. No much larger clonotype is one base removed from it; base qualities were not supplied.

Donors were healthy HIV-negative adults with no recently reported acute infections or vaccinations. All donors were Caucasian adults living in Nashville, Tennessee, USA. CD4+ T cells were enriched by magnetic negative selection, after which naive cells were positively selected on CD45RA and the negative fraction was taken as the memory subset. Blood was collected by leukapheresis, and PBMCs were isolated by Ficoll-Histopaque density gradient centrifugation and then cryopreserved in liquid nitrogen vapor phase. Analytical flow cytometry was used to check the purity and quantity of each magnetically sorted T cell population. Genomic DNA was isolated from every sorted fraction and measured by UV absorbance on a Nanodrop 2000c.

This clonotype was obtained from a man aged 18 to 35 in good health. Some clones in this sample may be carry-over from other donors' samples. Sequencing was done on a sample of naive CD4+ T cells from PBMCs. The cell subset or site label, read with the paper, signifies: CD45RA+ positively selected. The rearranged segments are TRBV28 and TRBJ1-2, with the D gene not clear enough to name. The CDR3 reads CASSPDLAGGYTF. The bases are TGTGCCAGCAGTCCAGACTTAGCGGGAGGCTACACCTTC.